Shown below are 5 T cell receptor beta chains from a single sample sequenced in a study of T cells in Graves' hyperthyroidism and ophthalmopathy. TCR beta CDR3 sequences were amplified from RNA transcripts. Initially, a first-round RT-PCR of the TCR CDR3 employed the HTBI primer set. TCRdb fed the multiplex PCR reads into MiXCR, producing one record per CDR3 protein. The sample lists about 480,000 distinct CDR3 sequences; around 14% were seen once. Input material: blood. These receptor sequences come from a woman aged 18-30 years with Graves' hyperthyroidism.

There are many counts of this clonotype. The chain couples TRBV2 to TRBJ1-1, with no clear D. Trimming took off 1 base at V and 4 bases at J, with 7 bases between the two ends. Germline CDR1 is SNHLY and CDR2 is FYNNEI. This CDR3 region has 13 residues. The CDR3 protein is CASSEDRTTEAFF. The CDR3 bases are TGTGCCAGCAGTGAAGACAGAACCACTGAAGCTTTCTTT.

The V and J genes are TRBV28 and TRBJ2-1; tentatively, D is TRBD1 (6 bases). V was cut by 6 bases and J by 4 bases, with 16 bases left in between. The CDR3 totals 15 residues. Germline CDR1 is MDHEN and CDR2 is SYDVKM. The CDR3 sequence is CASRPTDRIYNEQFF. CDR3 sequence (DNA): TGTGCCAGCAGGCCCACGGACAGAATATACAATGAGCAGTTCTTC.

This clonotype was seen more than once but under ten times. An end of the junction differs from the germline gene, which may be a read error. This chain's CDR3 is CASNQVYQETQYF. CDR3 nucleotide sequence: TGCGCCAGCAACCAAGTTTACCAAGAGACCCAGTACTTC. The V gene is TRBV4-1, the J gene TRBJ2-5, with unresolved D. This CDR3 has 13 amino acids. CDR1 and CDR2 (germline): MGHRA, YSYEKL.

V usage is TRBV12-3 or TRBV12-4 and J usage is TRBJ2-5, with D hard to call. CDR3 length: 15 residues. The V and J ends lost 4 bases and 2 bases respectively, with 14 bases between them. The CDR3 protein is CASSSVRALQETQYF. The CDR3 DNA follows: TGTGCCAGCAGTTCGGTAAGGGCCTTGCAAGAGACCCAGTACTTC.

This clonotype was observed a few times. The CDR3: CASKTVQGNYGYTF. DNA of the CDR3: TGTGCCAGCAAAACAGTTCAAGGGAACTATGGCTACACCTTC. The chain recombines TRBV6-1 with TRBJ1-2; D call uncertain. Trimming took 7 bases from V and 2 from J, leaving 14 bases between them. The CDR3 extends over 14 amino acids. In germline, CDR1 is MNHNS, CDR2 SASEGT.